The 15 T cell receptor beta chains below come from one sample, sequenced in a study of shared clonotypes between healthy human individuals. Here immunoSEQ multiplex PCR was the method, and the copy in TCRdb shows in-frame clones only, minus some. The data hold about 980,000 clones, with 60% to 85% observed a single time. Sequencing was performed on memory CD4+ T cells sorted from blood. Subset denoted: CD45RA-negative fraction. These receptors were collected from a man younger than 35 in good health.

The gene calls are TRBV28 and TRBJ1-4, with a tentative D call TRBD1 (5 bases). The CDR3 spans 14 residues. Germline V gene data show CDR1 as MDHEN and CDR2 as SYDVKM. The V and J ends lost 6 bases and 8 bases respectively, with 16 bases between them. CDR3 sequence reads: CASRETGTVEKLFF. CDR3 DNA sequence: TGTGCCAGCAGGGAAACCGGGACCGTCGAAAAACTGTTTTTT.

This chain joins TRBV28 and TRBJ1-2; 9 positions match TRBD1. This CDR3 contains 13 residues. Germline lookup yields CDR1 MDHEN and CDR2 SYDVKM. V was pared by 7 bases and J by 4 bases, with 4 bases of the junction left unmatched. The CDR3 loop reads CASIDRGAYGYTF. Here the CDR3 DNA reads TGTGCCAGCATAGACAGGGGGGCCTATGGCTACACCTTC.

The chain is built from TRBV29-1 and TRBJ2-7, with TRBD1 matching over 7 bases. Germline loops: CDR1 SQVTM, CDR2 ANQGSEA. After removal of 7 bases from V and 7 bases from J, the junction contained 10 bases not matched to a gene. The CDR3 consists of 12 residues. Here the CDR3 reads CSGVRDSGEQYF. CDR3 DNA: TGCAGCGGGGTCCGGGACAGCGGTGAGCAGTACTTC.

The chain uses TRBV6-1 and TRBJ2-2; no clear D. Trimming took 8 bases from V and 0 from J, leaving 7 bases between them. Germline lookup yields CDR1 MNHNS and CDR2 SASEGT. This CDR3 comprises 13 residues. The DNA for the CDR3 is TGTGCCAGCGTTTGGGCGAACACCGGGGAGCTGTTTTTT. Translated, it gives CASVWANTGELFF.

This clone was picked up one time. The chain carries TRBV4-1 and TRBJ2-1, with TRBD1 matching 10 bases. Germline CDR1 reads MGHRA; CDR2 reads YSYEKL. The CDR3 totals 16 residues. V trimming: 0 bases; J trimming: 7 bases; junction bases outside the gene matches: 6. CDR3 amino acids: CASSQEGQGLGNEQFF. Here the CDR3 DNA reads TGCGCCAGCAGCCAAGAGGGACAGGGGCTTGGGAATGAGCAGTTCTTC.

The chain uses TRBV5-5 and TRBJ2-7, with D perhaps TRBD1 (6 bases). CDR1 and CDR2 (germline): SGHKS, YYEKEE (reference sequence). This CDR3 has 14 amino acids. Trimming removed 4 bases at V and 0 bases at J, with 11 bases between. CDR3 sequence: CASSIDRSSYEQYF. In DNA form, the CDR3 reads TGTGCCAGCAGCATTGACAGGAGCTCCTACGAGCAGTACTTC.

The V gene is TRBV6-1, the J gene TRBJ2-7, with D possibly matching TRBD2 (6 bases). This CDR3 is built from 14 residues. Germline-derived CDR1 and CDR2 are MNHNS and SASEGT. Trimming removed 4 bases at V and 4 bases at J, with 14 bases between. Written as DNA, the CDR3 is TGTGCCAGCAGTGTCGTAGCGGAAATTTACGAGCAGTACTTC. Protein sequence: CASSVVAEIYEQYF.

This sequence joins TRBV6-5 and TRBJ2-7, with no clear D. Germline CDR1 MNHEY, CDR2 SVGAGI. The CDR3 runs to 14 residues. Trimming cost V 10 bases and J 0 bases, with 16 bases left between them. CDR3 DNA: TGTGCCACCAGAAGGACGTCAAGCTCCTACGAGCAGTACTTC. Amino acid sequence: CATRRTSSSYEQYF.

The chain recombines TRBV29-1 with TRBJ2-2, with D uncertain. CDR1 and CDR2 from the germline V gene are SQVTM and ANQGSEA. V was clipped by 4 bases and J by 3 bases, with 3 bases between them. The CDR3 runs to 11 residues. CDR3 protein: CSVGHTGELFF. The CDR3 nucleotides are TGCAGCGTTGGTCACACCGGGGAGCTGTTTTTT.

This sequence joins TRBV5-1 and TRBJ1-1; 10 bases align to TRBD1. This CDR3 is built from 14 residues. Germline CDR1 SGHRS, CDR2 YFSETQ. The trim removed 7 bases at V and 1 base at J, leaving 4 bases unmatched. The CDR3 spells CASGTGDGNTEAFF. CDR3 bases: TGCGCCAGCGGGACAGGGGATGGGAACACTGAAGCTTTCTTT.

This clone was seen at least ten times. The chain is built from TRBV6-5 and TRBJ1-3; D ambiguous. The CDR3 runs 13 residues. Trimming stripped 5 bases from V and 0 bases from J, with 5 bases between. CDR1 is MNHEY, CDR2 SVGAGI, per germline. CDR3: CASSRFSGNTIYF. CDR3 sequence (DNA): TGTGCCAGCAGTCGGTTCTCTGGAAACACCATATATTTT.

The gene calls are TRBV7-8 and TRBJ2-7; 9 positions match TRBD1. V shed 3 bases, J shed 2 bases, and the junction held 8 bases outside the gene matches. From germline, CDR1 is SGHVS and CDR2 FQNEAQ. The CDR3 contains 16 residues. The CDR3: CASSFLPTGGAYEQYF. CDR3 bases: TGTGCCAGCAGCTTTTTACCGACAGGGGGAGCCTACGAGCAGTACTTC. The entire variable domain, with the rest obtained from reference TRBV7-8 and TRBJ2-7, is as follows: GAGVSQSPRYKVAKRGQDVALRCDPISGHVSLFWYQQALGQGPEFLTYFQNEAQLDKSGLPSDRFFAERPEGSVSTLKIQRTQQEDSAVYLCASSFLPTGGAYEQYFGPGTRLTVT.

This clone was counted between two and nine times. V usage is TRBV6-1 and J usage is TRBJ2-4, with 9 positions matching TRBD2. This CDR3 has 18 residues. Germline lookup yields CDR1 MNHNS and CDR2 SASEGT. V dropped 3 bases and J dropped 0; count of bases not matched to a gene: 9. CDR3 region: CASSDKAGGTLAKNIQYF. The DNA of the CDR3 is TGTGCCAGCAGTGATAAAGCGGGGGGCACACTAGCCAAAAACATTCAGTACTTC.

V gene TRBV4-2 combines with J gene TRBJ1-5; 8 bases fit TRBD1. This CDR3 has 15 amino acids. V gave up 4 bases and J gave up 3 bases; unmatched junction bases: 5. Germline CDR1 is LGHNA and CDR2 is YNFKEQ. CDR3 amino acids: CASSPWTGTNQPQHF. CDR3 nucleotides: TGTGCCAGCAGCCCTTGGACAGGGACCAATCAGCCCCAGCATTTT.

The chain is built from TRBV30 and TRBJ1-4; TRBD1 aligns across 9 bases. V trimming: 2 bases; J trimming: 7 bases; junction bases outside the gene matches: 5. The germline gives CDR1 GTSNPN, CDR2 SVGIG (reference sequence). The CDR3 extends over 14 amino acids. The CDR3 region has the DNA TGTGCCTGGAGTCTGGGACAGGGCGTTGAAAAACTGTTTTTT. It encodes CAWSLGQGVEKLFF.